This T cell receptor beta chain was retrieved from a study of PD-L1 blockade in urothelial cancer. Across the whole study: Male sex and bladder-origin urothelial cancer were recorded for about nine tenths of the roughly 29 patients. The study recovered a median of 141,255 T cells per blood sample.

The CDR3 covers 16 residues. In germline, CDR1 is MNHEY, CDR2 SVGAGI. Trimming took 4 bases from V and 0 from J, leaving 10 bases between them. The study's findings and limits: Lower than median blood TCR clonality before treatment predicted better survival.

The time point was: pretreatment peripheral blood. Each patient presented with locally advanced or metastatic urothelial carcinoma. As to this clone: Antigen unknown.

The table came from immunoSEQ multiplex PCR; TCRdb's copy has only in-frame clones and leaves some out. Found here are around 66,000 clones, more than 80% of them singletons; the top ten hold over 1.5%. This clonotype was sampled from an older man with urothelial cancer. The genes are TRBV6-5 and TRBJ2-6, with D uncertain. This sample comprised PBMCs, obtained around atezolizumab (anti-PD-L1) treatment. This CDR3 is CASSSSQSSGANVLTF. CDR3 sequence (DNA): TGTGCCAGCAGTTCCTCACAGAGCTCTGGGGCCAACGTCCTGACTTTC.